This T cell receptor beta chain derives from a study of OX40 agonist ivuxolimab in advanced cancers. A remark on this clone: The antigen is not known.

There are 15 residues in the CDR3. Germline V gene lookup returns CDR1 KGHSH and CDR2 LQKENI. Trimming removed 1 base at V and 3 bases at J, with 10 bases between. Study-wide points: At 0.1 to 3.0 mg/kg, clonal expansion of CD4+ and CD8+ blood T cells had occurred by week 6.

The study sampled blood at baseline, cycle 4 day 1, and cycle 7 day 1. TCRdb's copy holds only in-frame clones and misses some; the assay was immunoSEQ multiplex PCR. The profile shows around 100,000 clones, 75% to 90% of them singletons. This clonotype was obtained from an adult with an advanced solid tumor such as melanoma, head and neck, liver or kidney cancer. This sample comprised CD4+ or CD8+ T cells sorted from blood, obtained in a trial of the OX40 agonist ivuxolimab. The rearrangement links TRBV18 to TRBJ1-3; tentatively, D is TRBD1 (5 bases). CDR3 amino acids: CASSPQGFHGNTIYF. The CDR3 nucleotides are TGTGCCAGCTCACCACAGGGGTTCCATGGAAACACCATATATTTT.